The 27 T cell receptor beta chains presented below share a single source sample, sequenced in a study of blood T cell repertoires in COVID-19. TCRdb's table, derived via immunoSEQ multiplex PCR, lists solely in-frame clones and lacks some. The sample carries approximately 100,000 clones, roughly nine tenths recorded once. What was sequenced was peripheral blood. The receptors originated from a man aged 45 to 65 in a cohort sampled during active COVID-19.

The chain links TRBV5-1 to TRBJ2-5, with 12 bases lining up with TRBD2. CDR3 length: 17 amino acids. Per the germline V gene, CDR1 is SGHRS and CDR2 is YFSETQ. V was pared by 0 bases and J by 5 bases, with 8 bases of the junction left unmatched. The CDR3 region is CASSLGPSGGAQETQYF. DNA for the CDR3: TGCGCCAGCAGCTTGGGGCCTAGCGGGGGGGCCCAGGAGACCCAGTACTTC. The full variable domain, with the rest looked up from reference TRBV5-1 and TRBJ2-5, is KAGVTQTPRYLIKTRGQQVTLSCSPISGHRSVSWYQQTPGQGLQFLFEYFSETQRNKGNFPGRFSGRQFSNSRSEMNVSTLELGDSALYLCASSLGPSGGAQETQYFGPGTRLLVL.

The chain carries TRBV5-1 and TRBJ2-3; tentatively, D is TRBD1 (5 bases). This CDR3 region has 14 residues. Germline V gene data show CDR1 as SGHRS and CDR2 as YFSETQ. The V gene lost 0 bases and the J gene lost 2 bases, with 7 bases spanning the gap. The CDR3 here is CASSLEGLTDTQYF. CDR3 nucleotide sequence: TGCGCCAGCAGCTTGGAGGGGCTCACAGATACGCAGTATTTT.

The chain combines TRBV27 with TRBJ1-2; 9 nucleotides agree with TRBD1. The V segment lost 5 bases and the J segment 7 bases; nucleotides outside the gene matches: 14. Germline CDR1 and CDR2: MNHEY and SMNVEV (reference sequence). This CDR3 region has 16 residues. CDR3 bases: TGTGCCAGCAGTCCCTTGCGGACAGGGGATAGGGCTGGCTACACCTTC. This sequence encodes CASSPLRTGDRAGYTF.

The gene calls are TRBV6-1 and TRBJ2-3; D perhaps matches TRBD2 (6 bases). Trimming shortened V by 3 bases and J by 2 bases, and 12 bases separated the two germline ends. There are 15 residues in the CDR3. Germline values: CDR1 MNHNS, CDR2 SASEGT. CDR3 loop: CASSDLAGNTDTQYF. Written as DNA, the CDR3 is TGTGCCAGCAGTGATTTGGCGGGGAACACAGATACGCAGTATTTT.

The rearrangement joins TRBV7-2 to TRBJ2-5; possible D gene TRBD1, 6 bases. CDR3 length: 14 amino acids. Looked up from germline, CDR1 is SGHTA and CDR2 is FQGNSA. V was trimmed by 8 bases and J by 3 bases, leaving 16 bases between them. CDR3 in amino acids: CASSSSGAKETQYF. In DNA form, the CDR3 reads TGTGCCAGCTCATCGTCAGGGGCCAAAGAGACCCAGTACTTC.

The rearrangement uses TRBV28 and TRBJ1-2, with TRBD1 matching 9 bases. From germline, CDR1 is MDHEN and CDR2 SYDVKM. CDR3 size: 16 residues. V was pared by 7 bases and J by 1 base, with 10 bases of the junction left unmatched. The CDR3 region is CASTATGTGYNYGYTF. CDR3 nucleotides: TGTGCCAGCACCGCGACCGGGACAGGGTATAACTATGGCTACACCTTC.

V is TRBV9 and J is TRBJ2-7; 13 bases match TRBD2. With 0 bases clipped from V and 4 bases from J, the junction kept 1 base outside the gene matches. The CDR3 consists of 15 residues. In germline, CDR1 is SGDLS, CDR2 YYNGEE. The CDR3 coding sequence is TGTGCCAGCAGCGTAGGGGGACTAGCGGGGTACGAGCAGTACTTC. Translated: CASSVGGLAGYEQYF.

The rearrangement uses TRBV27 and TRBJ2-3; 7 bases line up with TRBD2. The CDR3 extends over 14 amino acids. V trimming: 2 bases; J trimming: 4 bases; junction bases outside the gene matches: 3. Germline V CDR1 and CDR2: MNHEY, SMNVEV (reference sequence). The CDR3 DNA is TGTGCCAGCAGTTTAAGACGGGGGGCAGATACGCAGTATTTT. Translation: CASSLRRGADTQYF.

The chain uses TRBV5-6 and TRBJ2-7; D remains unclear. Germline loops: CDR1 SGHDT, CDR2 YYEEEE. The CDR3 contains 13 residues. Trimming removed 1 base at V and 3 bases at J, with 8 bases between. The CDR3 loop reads CASSLRYYYEQYV. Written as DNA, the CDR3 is TGTGCCAGCAGCTTGCGGTATTACTACGAGCAGTACGTC.

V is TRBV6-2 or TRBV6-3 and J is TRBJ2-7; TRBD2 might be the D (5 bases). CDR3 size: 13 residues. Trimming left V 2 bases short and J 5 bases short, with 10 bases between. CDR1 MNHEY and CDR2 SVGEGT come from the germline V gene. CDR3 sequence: CASSYDGVNEQYF. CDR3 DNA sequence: TGTGCCAGCAGTTACGACGGGGTTAACGAGCAGTACTTC.

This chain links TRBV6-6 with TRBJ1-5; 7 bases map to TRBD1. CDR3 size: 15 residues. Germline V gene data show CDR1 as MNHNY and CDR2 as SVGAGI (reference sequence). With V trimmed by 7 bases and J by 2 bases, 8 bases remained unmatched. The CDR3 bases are TGTGCCAGCACTCAGGGGGTTTTGGGCAATCAGCCCCAGCATTTT. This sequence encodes CASTQGVLGNQPQHF.

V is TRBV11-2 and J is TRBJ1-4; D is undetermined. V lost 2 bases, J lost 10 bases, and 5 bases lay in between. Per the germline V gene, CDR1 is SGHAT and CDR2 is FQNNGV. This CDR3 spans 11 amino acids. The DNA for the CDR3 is TGTGCCAGCAGCTTAAATCTAAAACTGTTTTTT. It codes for CASSLNLKLFF.

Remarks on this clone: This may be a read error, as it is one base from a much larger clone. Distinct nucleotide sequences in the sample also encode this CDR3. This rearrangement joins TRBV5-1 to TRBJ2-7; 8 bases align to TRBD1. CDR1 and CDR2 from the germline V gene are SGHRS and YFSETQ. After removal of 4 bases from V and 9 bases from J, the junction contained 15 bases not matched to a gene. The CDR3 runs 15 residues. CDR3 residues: CASSPGTSGQVGQYF. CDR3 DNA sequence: TGCGCCAGCAGCCCCGGGACATCGGGACAGGTAGGGCAGTACTTC.

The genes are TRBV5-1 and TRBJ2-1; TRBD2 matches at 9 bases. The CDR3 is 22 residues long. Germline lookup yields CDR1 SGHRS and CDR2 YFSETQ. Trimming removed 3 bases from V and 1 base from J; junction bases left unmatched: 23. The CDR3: CASSSDRASRGGLVGSYNEQFF. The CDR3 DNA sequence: TGCGCCAGCAGCTCCGACCGCGCTTCGCGGGGGGGGCTGGTCGGGTCCTACAATGAGCAGTTCTTC.

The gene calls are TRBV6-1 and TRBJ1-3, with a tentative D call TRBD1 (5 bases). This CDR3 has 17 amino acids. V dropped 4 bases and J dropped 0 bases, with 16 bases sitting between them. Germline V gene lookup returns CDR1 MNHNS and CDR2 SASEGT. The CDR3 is CASSAPPRGTSGNTIYF. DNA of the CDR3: TGTGCCAGCAGTGCCCCTCCTAGGGGCACCTCTGGAAACACCATATATTTT.

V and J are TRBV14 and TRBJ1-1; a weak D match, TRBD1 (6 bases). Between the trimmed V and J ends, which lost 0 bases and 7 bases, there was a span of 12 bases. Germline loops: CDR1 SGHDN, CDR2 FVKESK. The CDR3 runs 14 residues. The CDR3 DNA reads TGTGCCAGCAGCCAAGAAATCGGCAGGGGTGAAGCTTTCTTT. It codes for CASSQEIGRGEAFF.

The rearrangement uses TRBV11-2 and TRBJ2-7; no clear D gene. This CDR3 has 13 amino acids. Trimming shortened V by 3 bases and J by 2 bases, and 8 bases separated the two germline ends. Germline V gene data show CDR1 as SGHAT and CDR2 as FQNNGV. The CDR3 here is CASSLGKPYEQYV. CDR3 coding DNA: TGTGCCAGCAGCTTGGGCAAACCCTACGAGCAGTACGTC.

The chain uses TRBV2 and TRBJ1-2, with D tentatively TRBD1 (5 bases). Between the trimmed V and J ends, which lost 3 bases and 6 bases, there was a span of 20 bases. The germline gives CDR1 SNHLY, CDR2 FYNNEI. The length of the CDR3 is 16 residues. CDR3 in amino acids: CASSDFLRGGKNGYTF. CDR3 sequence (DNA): TGTGCCAGCAGTGATTTCTTGAGGGGAGGGAAAAATGGCTACACCTTC.

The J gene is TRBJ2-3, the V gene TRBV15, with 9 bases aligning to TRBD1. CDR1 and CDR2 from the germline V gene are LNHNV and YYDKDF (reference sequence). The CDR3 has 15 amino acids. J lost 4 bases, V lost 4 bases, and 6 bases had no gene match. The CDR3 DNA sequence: TGTGCCACCAGCAATTACAGGGGGCAGGCAGATACGCAGTATTTT. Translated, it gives CATSNYRGQADTQYF.

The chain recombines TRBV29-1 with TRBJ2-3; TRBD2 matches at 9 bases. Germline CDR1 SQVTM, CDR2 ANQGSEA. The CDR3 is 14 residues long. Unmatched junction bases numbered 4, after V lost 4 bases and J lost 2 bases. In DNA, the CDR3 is TGCAGCGTTGGAGCGGGGGGCGTCACAGATACGCAGTATTTT. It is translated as CSVGAGGVTDTQYF.

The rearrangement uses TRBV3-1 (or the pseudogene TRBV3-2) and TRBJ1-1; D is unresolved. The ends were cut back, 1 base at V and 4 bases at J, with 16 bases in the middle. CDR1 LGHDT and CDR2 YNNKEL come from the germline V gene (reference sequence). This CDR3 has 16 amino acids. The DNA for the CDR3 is TGTGCCAGCAGCCAAGGATCCCGCGCTGGGCGCACTGAAGCTTTCTTT. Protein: CASSQGSRAGRTEAFF.

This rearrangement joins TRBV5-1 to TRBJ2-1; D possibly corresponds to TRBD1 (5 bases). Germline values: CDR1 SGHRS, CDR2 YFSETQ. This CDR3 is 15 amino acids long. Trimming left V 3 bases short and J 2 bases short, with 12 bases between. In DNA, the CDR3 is TGCGCCAGCAGCTCTAGACAGAATACCTACAATGAGCAGTTCTTC. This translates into CASSSRQNTYNEQFF.

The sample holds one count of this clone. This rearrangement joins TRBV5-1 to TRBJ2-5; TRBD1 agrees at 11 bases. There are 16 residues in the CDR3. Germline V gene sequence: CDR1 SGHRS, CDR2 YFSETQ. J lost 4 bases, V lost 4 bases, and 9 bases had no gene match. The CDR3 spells CASSARTGGGGETQYF. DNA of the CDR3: TGCGCCAGCAGCGCCCGGACAGGGGGCGGGGGAGAGACCCAGTACTTC.

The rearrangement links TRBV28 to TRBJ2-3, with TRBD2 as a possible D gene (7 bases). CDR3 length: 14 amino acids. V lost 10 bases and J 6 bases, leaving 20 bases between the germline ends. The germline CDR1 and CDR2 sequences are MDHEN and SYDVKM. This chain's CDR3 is CATGDTGGSDTQYF. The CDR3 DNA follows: TGTGCCACCGGGGACACGGGGGGTTCGGATACGCAGTATTTT.

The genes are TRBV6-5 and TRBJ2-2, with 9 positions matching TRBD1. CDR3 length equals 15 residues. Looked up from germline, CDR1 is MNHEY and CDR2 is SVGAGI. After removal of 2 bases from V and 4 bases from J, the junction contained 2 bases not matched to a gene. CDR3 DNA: TGTGCCAGCAGTTACGTGACAGGGGGCACCGGGGAGCTGTTTTTT. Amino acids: CASSYVTGGTGELFF.

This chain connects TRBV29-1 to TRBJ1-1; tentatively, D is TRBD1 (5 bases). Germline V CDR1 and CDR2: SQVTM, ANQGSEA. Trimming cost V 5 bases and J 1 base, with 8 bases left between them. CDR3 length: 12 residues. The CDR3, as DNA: TGCAGCGTTTCAAGGGGGAACACTGAAGCTTTCTTT. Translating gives CSVSRGNTEAFF.

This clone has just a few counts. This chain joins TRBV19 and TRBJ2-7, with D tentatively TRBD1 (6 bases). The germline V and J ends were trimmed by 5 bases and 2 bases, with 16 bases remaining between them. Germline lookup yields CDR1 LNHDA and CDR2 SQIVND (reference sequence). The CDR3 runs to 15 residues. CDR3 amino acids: CASSETGFITYEQYF. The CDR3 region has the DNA TGTGCCAGTAGTGAGACAGGTTTTATTACCTACGAGCAGTACTTC.